A single sample gave rise to the 29 T cell receptor beta chains below, sequenced in a study of monozygotic twins with inflammatory bowel disease. From its re-call of the 5' RACE reads, TCRdb lists each CDR3 protein once, without DNA. Its listing shows approximately 150,000 distinct CDR3 sequences. Sequenced: blood. The receptors shown here come from a human donor with ulcerative colitis or Crohn's disease, or a healthy co-twin of an affected twin (not recorded which).

The gene calls are TRBV5-1 and TRBJ2-1; the TCRdb D gene call, TRBD2, has no DNA to confirm it. CDR3 size: 15 residues. CDR1 is SGHRS and CDR2 is YFSETQ in the germline V gene. CDR3 sequence: CASSSTGPSRNEQFF. Full variable domain (outside the CDR3, taken from reference TRBV5-1 and TRBJ2-1): KAGVTQTPRYLIKTRGQQVTLSCSPISGHRSVSWYQQTPGQGLQFLFEYFSETQRNKGNFPGRFSGRQFSNSRSEMNVSTLELGDSALYLCASSSTGPSRNEQFFGPGTRLTVL.

The genes are TRBV7-3 and TRBJ2-3. The CDR3 runs to 13 residues. CDR1 is SGHTA, CDR2 FQGTGA, per germline. CDR3 sequence: CASSLRHPDTQYF.

The chain employs TRBV5-1 and TRBJ1-3; TCRdb proposes TRBD1, but this gene call is untestable without DNA. CDR1 is SGHRS, CDR2 YFSETQ, per germline. The CDR3 contains 15 residues. Here the CDR3 reads CASSLGGGSGNTIYF.

The V gene is TRBV20-1, the J gene TRBJ1-4; the TRBD1 assignment by TCRdb is unverifiable without DNA. Germline V gene sequence: CDR1 DFQATT, CDR2 SNEGSKA (reference sequence). The CDR3 sequence is 13 residues long. CDR3 protein: CSVIRLRGEKLFF.

This chain joins TRBV12-3 or TRBV12-4 and TRBJ1-1. The CDR3 consists of 13 residues. CDR3 protein: CASSSVLEVEAFF.

The V and J genes are TRBV5-6 and TRBJ2-5; TCRdb outputs TRBD1, but without DNA this stays unchecked. The CDR3 spans 13 residues. CDR1 SGHDT and CDR2 YYEEEE come from the germline V gene. CDR3: CASSSPGAETQYF. Looking up the rest from reference TRBV5-6 and TRBJ2-5 gives the full variable domain: DAGVTQSPTHLIKTRGQQVTLRCSPKSGHDTVSWYQQALGQGPQFIFQYYEEEERQRGNFPDRFSGHQFPNYSSELNVNALLLGDSALYLCASSSPGAETQYFGPGTRLLVL.

This chain links TRBV20-1 with TRBJ2-1; checking the TCRdb D call of TRBD1 is not possible without DNA. The CDR3 runs to 15 residues. Germline V gives CDR1 DFQATT, CDR2 SNEGSKA (reference sequence). CDR3: CSARPPGTGINEQFF.

The gene calls are TRBV20-1 and TRBJ2-7; TCRdb's D call, TRBD2, is unchecked because there is no DNA. This CDR3 is built from 15 residues. The germline gives CDR1 DFQATT, CDR2 SNEGSKA (reference sequence). The CDR3 region is CSARRRASGEDEQYF.

The CDR3: CSASPHTLEQFF. The genes are TRBV20-1 and TRBJ2-1; as DNA is missing, the TRBD2 call by TCRdb cannot be tested. CDR3 length: 12 amino acids. Germline loops: CDR1 DFQATT, CDR2 SNEGSKA (reference sequence).

This chain uses TRBV5-1 with TRBJ2-1. The CDR3 totals 13 residues. The V gene's germline CDR1 is SGHRS and CDR2 YFSETQ. The CDR3 sequence is CASSPTRYNEQFF.

This chain links TRBV28 with TRBJ2-7; absent DNA, TCRdb's TRBD1 call cannot be checked. The CDR3 loop spans 16 amino acids. The germline gives CDR1 MDHEN, CDR2 SYDVKM. CDR3 sequence reads: CASSLKRRTGTYEQYF.

The chain employs TRBV12-3 or TRBV12-4 and TRBJ2-5; TCRdb proposes TRBD2, but this gene call is untestable without DNA. The CDR3 is 14 residues long. CDR3 amino acids: CASSLNGGAETQYF.

This chain joins TRBV5-1 and TRBJ1-6; the D call of TRBD1 rests on TCRdb alone, since no DNA is present to check it. The CDR3 has 15 amino acids. Germline CDR1 is SGHRS and CDR2 is YFSETQ. The CDR3 loop is CASSPGQSDNSPLHF.

The chain employs TRBV28 and TRBJ1-2; TCRdb gives TRBD1 as the D gene, but with no DNA this cannot be confirmed. CDR1 and CDR2 (germline): MDHEN, SYDVKM. The CDR3 is made up of 14 amino acids. The CDR3 is CASSALGQGRGYTF.

The chain has TRBV7-2 and TRBJ2-1; TCRdb calls TRBD1, which cannot be checked without DNA. The CDR3 runs 16 residues. Germline CDR1 is SGHTA and CDR2 is FQGNSA. This CDR3 is CASSPWAEGGGNEQFF.

The V gene is TRBV12-3 or TRBV12-4, the J gene TRBJ1-2; TCRdb reports TRBD1, a call that lacks DNA to check it against. The CDR3 runs 13 residues. CDR3 loop: CASSRRQGLSYTF.

This rearrangement joins TRBV4-1 to TRBJ2-1. Germline loops: CDR1 MGHRA, CDR2 YSYEKL. The CDR3 contains 15 residues. Here the CDR3 reads CASSRATSSYNEQFF.

The chain recombines TRBV7-2 with TRBJ1-6; the D call from TCRdb, TRBD1, cannot be confirmed without DNA. Germline V CDR1 and CDR2: SGHTA, FQGNSA. This CDR3 contains 16 residues. CDR3 sequence: CASSLVARASNSPLHF. Complete variable domain (other parts from reference TRBV7-2 and TRBJ1-6): GAGVSQSPSNKVTEKGKDVELRCDPISGHTALYWYRQSLGQGLEFLIYFQGNSAPDKSGLPSDRFSAERTGGSVSTLTIQRTQQEDSAVYLCASSLVARASNSPLHFGNGTRLTVT.

The chain couples TRBV7-9 to TRBJ2-1; TCRdb lists TRBD2, though no DNA is available to test this call. The germline V gene encodes CDR1 SEHNR and CDR2 FQNEAQ (reference sequence). This CDR3 has 15 amino acids. The CDR3 sequence: CASSLADGREGQQFF.

This chain joins TRBV4-1 and TRBJ1-5; there is no DNA to check the TCRdb D call of TRBD1. The CDR3 sequence is 16 residues long. Germline V CDR1 and CDR2: MGHRA, YSYEKL. CDR3 protein: CASSQDLRQVGQPQHF.

The chain carries TRBV27 and TRBJ1-1; checking the TCRdb D call of TRBD1 is not possible without DNA. Per germline, CDR1 MNHEY and CDR2 SMNVEV (reference sequence). The CDR3 runs to 15 residues. The CDR3 region is CASSPFDRGLTEAFF.

J is TRBJ2-1 and V is TRBV10-3; without DNA, the TCRdb call of TRBD2 cannot be checked. Germline V gene lookup returns CDR1 ENHRY and CDR2 SYGVKD. This CDR3 spans 13 amino acids. The CDR3 here is CAISVEEGNEQFF.

The chain couples TRBV6-1 to TRBJ1-5; TCRdb returns TRBD1, unconfirmable since there is no DNA. Per the germline V gene, CDR1 is MNHNS and CDR2 is SASEGT. This CDR3 comprises 18 residues. CDR3 loop: CASSEQGTGRGSNQPQHF.

V usage is TRBV2 and J usage is TRBJ2-3. CDR1 is SNHLY, CDR2 FYNNEI, per germline. This CDR3 comprises 12 residues. CDR3 protein: CASSGVVGTQYF.

The chain recombines TRBV20-1 with TRBJ1-2; TCRdb gives TRBD1 as the D gene, but with no DNA this cannot be confirmed. The CDR3 is 13 amino acids. Looked up from germline, CDR1 is DFQATT and CDR2 is SNEGSKA (reference sequence). The CDR3 sequence: CSARLGGRSGYTF.

The chain combines TRBV7-9 with TRBJ2-3; the D call from TCRdb, TRBD1, cannot be confirmed without DNA. Germline V lookup: CDR1 SEHNR, CDR2 FQNEAQ (reference sequence). The CDR3 is 15 residues long. CDR3 residues: CASSPRDDDTDTQYF.

The rearrangement joins TRBV7-2 to TRBJ1-5; TCRdb outputs TRBD1, but without DNA this stays unchecked. The CDR3 extends over 15 amino acids. Germline loops: CDR1 SGHTA, CDR2 FQGNSA. The CDR3 loop is CASSLRQGGNQPQHF.

The chain carries TRBV20-1 and TRBJ2-7; TCRdb's D gene call, TRBD2, goes unchecked for lack of DNA. The CDR3 is 13 residues long. The germline V gene has CDR1 DFQATT and CDR2 SNEGSKA (reference sequence). CDR3 residues: CSAPGSSDYEQYF.

This chain joins TRBV7-9 and TRBJ1-1; TCRdb's D call, TRBD1, is unchecked because there is no DNA. The CDR3 is 13 residues long. Germline CDR1 and CDR2: SEHNR and FQNEAQ (reference sequence). CDR3 loop: CASSLVQGSEAFF.